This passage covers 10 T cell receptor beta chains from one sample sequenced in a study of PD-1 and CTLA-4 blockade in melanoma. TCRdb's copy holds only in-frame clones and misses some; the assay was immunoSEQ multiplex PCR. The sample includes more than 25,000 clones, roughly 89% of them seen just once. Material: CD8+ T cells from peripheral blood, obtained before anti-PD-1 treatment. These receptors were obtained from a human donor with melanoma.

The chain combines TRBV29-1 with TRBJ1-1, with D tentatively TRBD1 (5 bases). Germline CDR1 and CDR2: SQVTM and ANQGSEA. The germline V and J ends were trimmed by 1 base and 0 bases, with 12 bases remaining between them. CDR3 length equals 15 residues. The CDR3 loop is CSVEASTALNTEAFF. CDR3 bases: TGCAGCGTTGAAGCTTCGACAGCGCTGAACACTGAAGCTTTCTTT. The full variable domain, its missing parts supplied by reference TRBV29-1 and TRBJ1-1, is SAVISQKPSRDICQRGTSLTIQCQVDSQVTMMFWYRQQPGQSLTLIATANQGSEATYESGFVIDKFPISRPNLTFSTLTVSNMSPEDSSIYLCSVEASTALNTEAFFGQGTRLTVV.

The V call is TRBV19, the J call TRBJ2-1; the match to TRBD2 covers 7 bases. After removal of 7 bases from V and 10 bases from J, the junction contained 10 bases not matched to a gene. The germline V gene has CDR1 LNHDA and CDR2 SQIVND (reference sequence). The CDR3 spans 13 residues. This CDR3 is CASTNRGGREQFF. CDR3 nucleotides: TGTGCCAGTACTAATAGGGGAGGGAGGGAGCAGTTCTTC.

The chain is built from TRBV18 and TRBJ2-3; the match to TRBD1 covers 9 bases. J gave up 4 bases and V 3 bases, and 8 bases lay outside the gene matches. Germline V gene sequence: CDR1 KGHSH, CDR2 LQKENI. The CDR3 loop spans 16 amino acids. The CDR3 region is CASSPPRTGVPDTQYF. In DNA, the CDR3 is TGTGCCAGCTCACCTCCAAGGACAGGGGTCCCAGATACGCAGTATTTT.

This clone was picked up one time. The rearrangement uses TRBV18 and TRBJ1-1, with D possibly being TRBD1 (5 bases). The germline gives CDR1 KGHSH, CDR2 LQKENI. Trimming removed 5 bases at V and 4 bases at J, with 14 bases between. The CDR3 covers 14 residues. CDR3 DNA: TGTGCCAGCTCAGCCCTAGGGGAGACCACTGAAGCTTTCTTT. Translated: CASSALGETTEAFF.

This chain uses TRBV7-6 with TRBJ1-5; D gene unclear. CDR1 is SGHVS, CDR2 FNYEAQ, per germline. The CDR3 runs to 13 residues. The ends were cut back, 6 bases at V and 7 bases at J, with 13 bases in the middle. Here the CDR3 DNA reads TGTGCCAGCAGTCCCACTCATATACAGCCCCAGCATTTT. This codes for CASSPTHIQPQHF.

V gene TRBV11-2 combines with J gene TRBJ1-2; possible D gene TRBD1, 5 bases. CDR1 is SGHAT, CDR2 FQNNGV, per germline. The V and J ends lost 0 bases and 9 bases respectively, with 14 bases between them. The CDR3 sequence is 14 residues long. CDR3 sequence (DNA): TGTGCCAGCAGCTTAGAAGGGTCAGGGTTGCGCTACACCTTC. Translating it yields CASSLEGSGLRYTF.

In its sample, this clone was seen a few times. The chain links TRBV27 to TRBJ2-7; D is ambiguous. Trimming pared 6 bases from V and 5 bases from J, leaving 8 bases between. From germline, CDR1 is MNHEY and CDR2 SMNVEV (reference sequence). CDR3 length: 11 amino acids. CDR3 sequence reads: CASSHYNEQYF. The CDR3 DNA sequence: TGTGCCAGCAGCCACTACAACGAGCAGTACTTC.

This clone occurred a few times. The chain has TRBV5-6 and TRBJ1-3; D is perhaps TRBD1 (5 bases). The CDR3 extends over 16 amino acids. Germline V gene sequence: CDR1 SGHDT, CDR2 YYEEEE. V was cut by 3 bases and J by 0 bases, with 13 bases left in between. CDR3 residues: CASSSLTEFSGNTIYF. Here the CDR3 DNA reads TGTGCCAGCAGCTCGCTGACAGAATTCTCTGGAAACACCATATATTTT.

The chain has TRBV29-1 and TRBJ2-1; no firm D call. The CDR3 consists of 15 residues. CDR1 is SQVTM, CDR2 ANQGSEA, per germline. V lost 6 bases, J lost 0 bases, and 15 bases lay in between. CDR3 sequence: CSVHDLKNSYNEQFF. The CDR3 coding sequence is TGCAGCGTCCACGACCTAAAAAACTCCTACAATGAGCAGTTCTTC.

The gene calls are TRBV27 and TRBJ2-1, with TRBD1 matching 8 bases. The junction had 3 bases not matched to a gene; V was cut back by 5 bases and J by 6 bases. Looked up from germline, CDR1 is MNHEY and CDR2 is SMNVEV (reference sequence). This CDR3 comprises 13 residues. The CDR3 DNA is TGTGCCAGCAGTCCCGACAGGGGCAATGAGCAGTTCTTC. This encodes CASSPDRGNEQFF.